This T cell receptor beta chain came from a study of response to subunit inactivated influenza vaccine. Findings of the study overall: After each seasonal influenza vaccination, few new T cells are recruited, the authors suggested.

TCRdb analysed the RT-PCR reads with MiXCR anew, one entry per CDR3 protein. The sample gives about 190,000 distinct CDR3 sequences, 13% to 15% of which show up once; roughly 24% is in the top ten. This clonotype was counted a few times. The antigen is unknown. Deletions cut 7 bases from V and 0 bases from J, with 6 bases between. The CDR3 spans 12 residues. Germline assignment: CDR1 WNHNN and CDR2 SYGVQD (reference sequence). This receptor was taken from a man aged 45-60 years who received an inactivated influenza vaccine. Source: CD8+ T cells sorted from PBMCs, taken roughly 5 days after vaccination. The V gene is TRBV10-1, the J gene TRBJ1-1, with D uncertain. CDR3 region: CASTGMNTEAFF. For the CDR3, the DNA is TGCGCCAGCACGGGGATGAACACTGAAGCTTTCTTT.